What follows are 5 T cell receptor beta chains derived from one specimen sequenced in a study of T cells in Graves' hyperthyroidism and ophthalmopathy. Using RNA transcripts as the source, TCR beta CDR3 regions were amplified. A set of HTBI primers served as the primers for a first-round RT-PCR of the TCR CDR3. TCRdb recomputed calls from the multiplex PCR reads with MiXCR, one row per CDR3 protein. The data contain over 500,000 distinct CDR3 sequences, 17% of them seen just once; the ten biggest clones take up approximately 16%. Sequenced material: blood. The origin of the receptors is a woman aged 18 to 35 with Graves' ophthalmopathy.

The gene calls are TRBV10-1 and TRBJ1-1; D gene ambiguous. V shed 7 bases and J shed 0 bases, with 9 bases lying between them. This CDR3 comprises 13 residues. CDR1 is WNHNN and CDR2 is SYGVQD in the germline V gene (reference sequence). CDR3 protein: CASKPTLNTEAFF. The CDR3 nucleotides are TGCGCCAGCAAGCCGACATTGAACACTGAAGCTTTCTTT.

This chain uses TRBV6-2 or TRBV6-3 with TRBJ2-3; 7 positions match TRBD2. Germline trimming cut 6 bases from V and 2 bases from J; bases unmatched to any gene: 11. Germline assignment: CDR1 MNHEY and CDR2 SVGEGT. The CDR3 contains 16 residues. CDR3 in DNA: TGTGCCAGCAGCCCTCCACTAGCGACGTACACAGATACGCAGTATTTT. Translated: CASSPPLATYTDTQYF.

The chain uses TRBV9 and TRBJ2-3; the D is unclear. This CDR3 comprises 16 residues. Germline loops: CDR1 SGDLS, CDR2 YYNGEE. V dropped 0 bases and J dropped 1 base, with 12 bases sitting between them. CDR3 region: CASSVEQSGRTDTQYF. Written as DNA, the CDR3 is TGTGCCAGCAGCGTAGAGCAGTCCGGCCGCACAGATACGCAGTATTTT. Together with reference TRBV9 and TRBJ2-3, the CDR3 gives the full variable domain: DSGVTQTPKHLITATGQRVTLRCSPRSGDLSVYWYQQSLDQGLQFLIQYYNGEERAKGNILERFSAQQFPDLHSELNLSSLELGDSALYFCASSVEQSGRTDTQYFGPGTRLTVL.

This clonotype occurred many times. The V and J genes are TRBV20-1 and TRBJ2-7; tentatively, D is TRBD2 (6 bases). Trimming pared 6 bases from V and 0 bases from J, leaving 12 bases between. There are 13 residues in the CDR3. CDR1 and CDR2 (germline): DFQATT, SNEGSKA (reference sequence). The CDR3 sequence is CSALGGSSYEQYF. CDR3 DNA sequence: TGCAGTGCGCTGGGAGGCAGCTCCTACGAGCAGTACTTC.

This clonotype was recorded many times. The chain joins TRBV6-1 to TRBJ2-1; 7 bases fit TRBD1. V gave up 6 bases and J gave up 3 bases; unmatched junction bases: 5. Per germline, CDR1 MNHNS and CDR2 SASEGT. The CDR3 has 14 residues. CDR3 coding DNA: TGTGCCAGCAGGTCCCGGGACAGCTACAATGAGCAGTTCTTC. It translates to CASRSRDSYNEQFF.